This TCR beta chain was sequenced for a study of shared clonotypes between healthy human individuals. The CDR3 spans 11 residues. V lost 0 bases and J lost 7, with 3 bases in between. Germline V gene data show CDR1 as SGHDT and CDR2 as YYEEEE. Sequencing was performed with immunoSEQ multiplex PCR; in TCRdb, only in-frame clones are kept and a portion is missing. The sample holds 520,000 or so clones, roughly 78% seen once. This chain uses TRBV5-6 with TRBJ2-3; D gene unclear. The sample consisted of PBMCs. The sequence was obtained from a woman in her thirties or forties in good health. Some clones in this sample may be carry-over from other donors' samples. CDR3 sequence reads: CASSLVNTQYF. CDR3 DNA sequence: TGTGCCAGCAGCTTGGTTAATACGCAGTATTTT.